The 21 T cell receptor beta chains below were found in one sample sequenced in a study of identical twins. TCRdb reprocessed the 5' RACE reads via MiXCR and lists one record per CDR3 protein. Counted here are a few hundred thousand distinct CDR3 sequences, around 9.7% occurring once; the ten biggest clones make up around 8.6%. Material for sequencing was naive T cells sorted from blood. The receptors here all came from a woman in her forties or fifties in good health.

This chain uses TRBV29-1 with TRBJ2-2; 7 bases are shared with TRBD2. CDR3 length equals 13 residues. V lost 6 bases, J lost 8 bases, and 9 bases stayed unmatched. Germline-derived CDR1 and CDR2 are SQVTM and ANQGSEA. CDR3 sequence: CSVKGLLLGELFF. In DNA form, the CDR3 reads TGCAGCGTGAAGGGACTACTATTGGGGGAGCTGTTTTTT.

The chain is built from TRBV30 and TRBJ2-5, with D tentatively TRBD2 (6 bases). The CDR3 spans 15 residues. The V end was cut by 0 bases, the J end by 1 base, with 12 bases between. Germline V lookup: CDR1 GTSNPN, CDR2 SVGIG (reference sequence). Here the CDR3 DNA reads TGTGCCTGGAGTGTCTTGGGACTGGTCCAAGAGACCCAGTACTTC. Its translation is CAWSVLGLVQETQYF.

The V and J genes are TRBV4-1 and TRBJ2-7; D is ambiguous. CDR1 and CDR2 (germline): MGHRA, YSYEKL. The CDR3 totals 12 residues. The V end was cut by 4 bases, the J end by 5 bases, with 9 bases between. CDR3 nucleotide sequence: TGCGCCAGCAGCCCGGCCGGACACGAGCAGTACTTC. As protein: CASSPAGHEQYF.

Comment on this clonotype: One end of the junction does not line up with germline, which may come from a read error. This chain uses TRBV2 with TRBJ2-1, with D tentatively TRBD1 (6 bases). This CDR3 region has 13 residues. The V gene's germline CDR1 is SNHLY and CDR2 FYNNEI. This chain's CDR3 is CASSRDNYNAQFF. CDR3 sequence (DNA): TGTGCCAGCAGCCGGGACAACTACAATGCGCAGTTCTTC.

The V call is TRBV28, the J call TRBJ2-7, with no clear D. Trimming took off 4 bases at V and 2 bases at J, with 12 bases between the two ends. The CDR3 spans 14 residues. Germline V CDR1 and CDR2: MDHEN, SYDVKM. The CDR3 spells CASSSSRRTYEQYF. The CDR3 bases are TGTGCCAGCAGTTCATCCCGACGGACCTACGAGCAGTACTTC.

The chain couples TRBV10-3 to TRBJ2-5; D is possibly TRBD1 (5 bases). The CDR3 runs to 14 residues. V shed 3 bases and J shed 0 bases, with 8 bases lying between them. CDR1 is ENHRY, CDR2 SYGVKD, per germline. This CDR3 reads CAISDDRYQETQYF. CDR3 DNA sequence: TGTGCCATCAGTGATGACAGATACCAAGAGACCCAGTACTTC.

This sequence joins TRBV7-9 and TRBJ2-1; the match to TRBD2 covers 8 bases. Germline CDR1 is SEHNR and CDR2 is FQNEAQ (reference sequence). V shed 5 bases, J shed 9 bases, and the junction held 9 bases outside the gene matches. The CDR3 runs 14 residues. The CDR3 protein is CASSPLFREGEQFF. Written as DNA, the CDR3 is TGTGCCAGCAGCCCATTATTCCGGGAGGGTGAGCAGTTCTTC.

This clonotype turned up a few times. This chain links TRBV24-1 with TRBJ2-5; D perhaps matches TRBD2 (6 bases). Per germline, CDR1 KGHDR and CDR2 SFDVKD. The ends were cut back, 4 bases at V and 6 bases at J, with 17 bases in the middle. The CDR3 spans 15 residues. The DNA of the CDR3 is TGTGCCACCAGTGACGTAGGAGGGCAGGGACAGACCCAGTACTTC. Translating it yields CATSDVGGQGQTQYF.

In its sample, this clonotype was seen a few times. The chain's CDR3 is CASSATSGRPVQFF. In DNA, the CDR3 is TGTGCCAGCAGCGCGACTAGCGGGAGGCCAGTACAGTTCTTC. The J gene is TRBJ2-1, the V gene TRBV7-2, with 13 bases that match TRBD2. The germline V gene encodes CDR1 SGHTA and CDR2 FQGNSA. The CDR3 extends over 14 amino acids. The ends lost 5 bases at V and 13 bases at J; junction bases unmatched: 8. Variable domain in full (rest from reference TRBV7-2 and TRBJ2-1): GAGVSQSPSNKVTEKGKDVELRCDPISGHTALYWYRQSLGQGLEFLIYFQGNSAPDKSGLPSDRFSAERTGGSVSTLTIQRTQQEDSAVYLCASSATSGRPVQFFGPGTRLTVL.

This chain links TRBV20-1 with TRBJ2-5; 8 bases align to TRBD2. Germline V CDR1 and CDR2: DFQATT, SNEGSKA (reference sequence). The length of the CDR3 is 14 residues. The V gene end was trimmed by 6 bases and the J gene end by 2 bases; junction bases not matched to a gene: 8. CDR3 nucleotide sequence: TGCAGTGCCACTAGCGGAGCGGCTCAAGAGACCCAGTACTTC. Its protein product is CSATSGAAQETQYF.

In its sample, this clonotype was seen a few times. The chain is built from TRBV24-1 and TRBJ1-4, with 9 bases matching TRBD1. This CDR3 is built from 15 residues. Germline CDR1 reads KGHDR; CDR2 reads SFDVKD. V trimming: 4 bases; J trimming: 5 bases; junction bases outside the gene matches: 4. CDR3 bases: TGTGCCACCAGTGACTCCGGACAGGGGAATGAAAAACTGTTTTTT. Protein: CATSDSGQGNEKLFF.

The V and J genes are TRBV4-1 and TRBJ2-5; maybe TRBD2 (5 bases). The V end lost 4 bases, the J end lost 1 base, and 10 bases lay between the germline ends. Per germline, CDR1 MGHRA and CDR2 YSYEKL. The CDR3 extends over 14 amino acids. CDR3 nucleotide sequence: TGCGCCAGCAGCCCCGCGGCGGGCCAAGAGACCCAGTACTTC. This gives the protein CASSPAAGQETQYF.

The rearrangement links TRBV20-1 to TRBJ1-1; D uncertain. The germline V gene encodes CDR1 DFQATT and CDR2 SNEGSKA (reference sequence). The CDR3 has 14 residues. Trimming left V 2 bases short and J 3 bases short, with 13 bases between. The CDR3 DNA follows: TGCAGTGCTAGATGGCAGGCCCGGGACACTGAAGCTTTCTTT. Encoded protein: CSARWQARDTEAFF.

This clonotype was counted only a few times. This chain joins TRBV9 and TRBJ2-1; 7 nucleotides match TRBD2. V gave up 0 bases and J gave up 5 bases; unmatched junction bases: 5. The length of the CDR3 is 15 residues. In germline, CDR1 is SGDLS, CDR2 YYNGEE. CDR3 in DNA: TGTGCCAGCAGCGTAGCGGGAGGAACTCACAATGAGCAGTTCTTC. Amino acids: CASSVAGGTHNEQFF.

This clonotype showed up just a few times. This chain links TRBV7-9 with TRBJ1-1; possible D gene TRBD1, 5 bases. There are 15 residues in the CDR3. Germline loops: CDR1 SEHNR, CDR2 FQNEAQ (reference sequence). V was cut by 0 bases and J by 3 bases, with 11 bases left in between. The CDR3 protein is CASSLALLQDTEAFF. CDR3 sequence (DNA): TGTGCCAGCAGCTTAGCCCTCCTACAGGACACTGAAGCTTTCTTT.

This clonotype has at least ten counts. The gene calls are TRBV3-1 and TRBJ2-2; D call uncertain. CDR1 and CDR2 from the germline V gene are LGHDT and YNNKEL (reference sequence). The germline V and J ends were trimmed by 2 bases and 4 bases, with 8 bases remaining between them. The CDR3 contains 14 residues. The CDR3 loop is CASSQFVATGELFF. CDR3 nucleotide sequence: TGTGCCAGCAGCCAATTTGTGGCCACCGGGGAGCTGTTTTTT.

This clonotype came up a few times. The V and J genes are TRBV4-1 and TRBJ2-2; 11 nucleotides line up with TRBD2. Germline V gene sequence: CDR1 MGHRA, CDR2 YSYEKL. The V gene end was trimmed by 4 bases and the J gene end by 5 bases; junction bases not matched to a gene: 6. This CDR3 region has 16 residues. CDR3 in amino acids: CASSLLAGGPTGELFF. The CDR3 region has the DNA TGCGCCAGCAGCCTCTTAGCGGGAGGGCCTACCGGGGAGCTGTTTTTT.

The rearrangement uses TRBV12-3 or TRBV12-4 and TRBJ2-1, with D perhaps assigned TRBD1 or TRBD2 (6 bases each). This CDR3 region has 14 residues. Trimming shortened V by 3 bases and J by 8 bases, and 14 bases separated the two germline ends. CDR3 residues: CASSFGIGGYEQFF. Here the CDR3 DNA reads TGTGCCAGCAGTTTCGGTATAGGGGGGTATGAGCAGTTCTTC.

This rearrangement joins TRBV15 to TRBJ1-4, with TRBD1 identical over 8 bases. The CDR3 consists of 14 residues. The ends lost 11 bases at V and 3 bases at J; junction bases unmatched: 8. Germline CDR1 reads LNHNV; CDR2 reads YYDKDF (reference sequence). CDR3 loop: CAVQGARANEKLFF. CDR3 nucleotide sequence: TGTGCCGTCCAGGGGGCGCGAGCTAATGAAAAACTGTTTTTT.

The sample holds a few counts of this clonotype. The chain carries TRBV6-1 and TRBJ1-5; 8 bases line up with TRBD1. This CDR3 contains 14 residues. Germline lookup yields CDR1 MNHNS and CDR2 SASEGT. V trimming: 4 bases; J trimming: 3 bases; junction bases outside the gene matches: 2. CDR3 in DNA: TGTGCCAGCAGTGGGACAGGGCTCAATCAGCCCCAGCATTTT. It translates to CASSGTGLNQPQHF.

This clonotype was recorded many times. This chain uses TRBV20-1 with TRBJ2-5; 7 nucleotides line up with TRBD2. This CDR3 region has 17 residues. Germline V gene sequence: CDR1 DFQATT, CDR2 SNEGSKA (reference sequence). Trimming removed 1 base from V and 5 bases from J; junction bases left unmatched: 16. The CDR3 loop reads CSARASVSGKNMETQYF. DNA for the CDR3: TGCAGTGCTAGAGCTAGCGTCAGCGGGAAAAACATGGAGACCCAGTACTTC.